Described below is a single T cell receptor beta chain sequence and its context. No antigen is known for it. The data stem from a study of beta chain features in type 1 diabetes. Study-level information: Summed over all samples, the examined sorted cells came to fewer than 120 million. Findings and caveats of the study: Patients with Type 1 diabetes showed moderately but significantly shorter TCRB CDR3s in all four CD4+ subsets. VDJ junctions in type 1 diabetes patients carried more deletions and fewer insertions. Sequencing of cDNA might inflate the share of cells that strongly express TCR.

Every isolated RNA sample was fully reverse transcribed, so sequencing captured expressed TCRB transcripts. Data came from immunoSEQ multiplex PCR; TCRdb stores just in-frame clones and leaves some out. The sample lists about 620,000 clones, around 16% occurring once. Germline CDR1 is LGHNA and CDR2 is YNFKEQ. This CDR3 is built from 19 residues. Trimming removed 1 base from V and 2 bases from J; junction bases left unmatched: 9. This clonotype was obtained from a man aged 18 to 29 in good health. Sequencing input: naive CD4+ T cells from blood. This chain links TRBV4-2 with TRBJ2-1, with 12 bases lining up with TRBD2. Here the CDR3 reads CASSQALTSGSGAYNEQFF. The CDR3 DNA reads TGTGCCAGCAGCCAAGCCCTGACTAGCGGGAGTGGGGCCTACAATGAGCAGTTCTTC.